Below, one T cell receptor beta chain is given with its context. Its target is unknown. The sample comes from a study of shared clonotypes between healthy human individuals. Across the study: Per-donor plates numbered three CD4 naive, three CD4 memory, two CD8 naive and one CD8 memory.

Whole-study findings and limits: Clonotype sharing among the donors was expected to vary with sequencing depth.

The donors were adults (healthy and HIV-negative) with no recent acute infections or vaccinations. There were only Caucasian adults among the donors, and all lived in Nashville, Tennessee. Per germline, CDR1 MNHNY and CDR2 SVGAGI (reference sequence). CDR3 length: 15 amino acids. The trim removed 2 bases at V and 6 bases at J, leaving 10 bases unmatched. This table comes from immunoSEQ multiplex PCR, and its TCRdb copy is limited to in-frame clones, with some not included. Among about 610,000 clones listed, more than 95% were seen once. Sequencing used naive CD4+ T cells sorted from blood. The subset denotes: CD45RA+ positively selected. V gene TRBV6-6 combines with J gene TRBJ2-7; 7 bases are shared with TRBD1. The TCR was taken from a woman aged 30 to 39 in good health. Here the CDR3 DNA reads TGTGCCAGCAGTTACCTGGGACAGCGCTCCGGCGAGCAGTACTTC. Translating gives CASSYLGQRSGEQYF.